This T cell receptor beta chain was sequenced for a study of cytomegalovirus exposure and HLA in healthy donors. The wider study: Roughly 85 million unique TCRs from HLA-typed donors made up an early data release.

The PCR used 60 Vbeta and 13 Jbeta primers. The method was immunoSEQ multiplex PCR; TCRdb's version includes in-frame clones alone and lacks a portion of them. The data hold about 190,000 clones, with approximately 86% observed a single time. Concerning this clone itself: Its cognate antigen is unknown.

Regarding the study as a whole: The study had only CMV serostatus as immune exposure information. There were a few CMV-associated chains whose specificity for CMV antigens was confirmed in vitro.

The germline CDR1 and CDR2 sequences are GTSNPN and SVGIG (reference sequence). The CDR3 extends over 12 amino acids. Trimming removed 4 bases from V and 4 bases from J; junction bases left unmatched: 0. This TCR was recovered from a boy between 2 and 10 years old in good health and CMV-seronegative. The V call is TRBV30, the J call TRBJ2-3; 9 positions agree with TRBD2. Sequencing input: PBMCs. CDR3 in amino acids: CAWTSGADTQYF. In DNA form, the CDR3 reads TGTGCCTGGACTAGCGGGGCAGATACGCAGTATTTT.